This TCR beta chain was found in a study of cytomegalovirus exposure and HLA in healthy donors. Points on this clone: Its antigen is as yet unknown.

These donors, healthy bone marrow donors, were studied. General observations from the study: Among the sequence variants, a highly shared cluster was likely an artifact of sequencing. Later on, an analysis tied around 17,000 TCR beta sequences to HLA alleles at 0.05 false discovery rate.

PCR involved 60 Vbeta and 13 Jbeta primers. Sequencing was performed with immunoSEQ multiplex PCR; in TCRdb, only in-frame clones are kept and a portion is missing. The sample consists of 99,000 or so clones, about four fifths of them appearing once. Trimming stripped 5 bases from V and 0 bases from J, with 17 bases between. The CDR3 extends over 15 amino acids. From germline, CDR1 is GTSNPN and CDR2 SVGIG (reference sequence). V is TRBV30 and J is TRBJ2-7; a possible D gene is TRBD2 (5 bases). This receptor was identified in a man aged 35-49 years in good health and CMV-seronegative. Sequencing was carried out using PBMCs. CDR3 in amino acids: CAWYDPAGGSYEQYF. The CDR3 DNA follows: TGTGCCTGGTACGATCCGGCAGGAGGCTCCTACGAGCAGTACTTC.